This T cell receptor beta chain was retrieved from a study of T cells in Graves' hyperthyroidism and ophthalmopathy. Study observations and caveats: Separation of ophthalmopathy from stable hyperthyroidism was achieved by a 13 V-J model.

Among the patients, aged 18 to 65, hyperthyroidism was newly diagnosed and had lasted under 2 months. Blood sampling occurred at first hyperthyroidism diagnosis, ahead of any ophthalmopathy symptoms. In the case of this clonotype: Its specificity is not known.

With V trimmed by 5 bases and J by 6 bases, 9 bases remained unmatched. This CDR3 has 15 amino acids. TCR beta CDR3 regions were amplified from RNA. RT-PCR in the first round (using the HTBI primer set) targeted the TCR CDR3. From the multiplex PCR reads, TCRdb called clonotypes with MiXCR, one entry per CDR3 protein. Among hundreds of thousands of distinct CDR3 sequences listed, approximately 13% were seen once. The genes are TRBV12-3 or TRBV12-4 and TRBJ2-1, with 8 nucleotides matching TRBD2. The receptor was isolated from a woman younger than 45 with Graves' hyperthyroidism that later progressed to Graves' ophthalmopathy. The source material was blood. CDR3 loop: CASSPGTRDPNEQFF. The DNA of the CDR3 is TGTGCCAGCAGTCCGGGGACTAGGGACCCCAATGAGCAGTTCTTC.